The sequence of this T cell receptor beta chain was determined in a study of T cell responses to AZD1222 COVID-19 vaccine (dated by TCRdb to the early 2020s). Regarding the research as a whole: A total of 230 to 250 trial participants underwent TCR sequencing, of whom 200 to 220 had received two doses of AZD1222 and 26 had received two doses of the MenACWY control vaccine. Trial participants were enrolled by age into 18-55, 56-69 and 70-plus year subgroups, with around 150, 28 and 57 TCR-sequenced participants respectively.

The CDR3 regions of human TCRbeta chains were subjected to immunosequencing. Concerning the study's data processing: Repertoire TCRs were matched against a reference library of SARS-CoV-2-specific TCRs generated with the MIRA antigen-specificity platform. Breadth was defined as the fraction of unique TCRs that were SARS-CoV-2-associated, and depth was defined as the fraction of total T cells that were SARS-CoV-2-associated. Each spike-specific TCR was assigned to its reactive spike region and to a CD4 or CD8 class using the MIRA data. Log10-transformed breadth and depth values were compared by one-way ANOVA with Sidak's multiple comparisons tests. TCRdb limited this immuneACCESS table to in-frame rearrangements with V and J called. A share of clones is missing; checked studies link under half to unresolved V genes, and the rest is unexplained. That table is the source of V, J and clone size, and D and trimming were worked out from the DNA. The sample includes over 85,000 clones, with roughly nine tenths observed a single time. Jointly, the top ten make up approximately 5% of the sample.

Points the paper makes about the study in general: After two AZD1222 doses, spike-specific TCR breadth and depth were significantly higher than at day 0 and than in MenACWY recipients. Participants were mostly white British, with more females than males. The authors suggested clonal diversity may have been underestimated. Reportedly, almost half of the unique spike-specific TCRs recognized epitopes lying outside the regions that are mutated in the B.1.351 and B.1.1.7 variants. No day 14 peak-response samples were available, so repertoires were characterized only after the peak T cell response. In the small 56-69-year group, the increase in depth fell short of significance, most likely because of low power. Only six or seven AZD1222 recipients were SARS-CoV-2 seropositive at baseline, limiting conclusions about previously exposed vaccinees. Vaccine-associated CD4 TCRs spanned the whole spike protein, with dominant responses in regions 160-218 and 743-854.

The sample's time point label, decoded: about 28 days (+/-7) after the second vaccine dose. Because spike-specific TCR depth and breadth did not differ between the two schedules, AZD1222 recipients who got a second dose at roughly 4 weeks were pooled with those who got a second dose at roughly 12 weeks. The vaccinee samples were drawn from two UK trials, COV001 and COV002, one of which was a single-blind randomized controlled phase 2/3 trial testing AZD1222 (ChAdOx1 nCoV-19) in healthy adults. Trial participant PBMC samples were collected at day 0 and day 28 after the second dose for TCRbeta chain sequencing. The CDR3 goes from the cysteine to the phenylalanine over 16 residues. Just CDR3 DNA is preserved here, 48 bases in frame from base 1. Via the germline V gene, CDR1 is SNHLY and CDR2 FYNNEI. Ends trimmed: V by 7 bases, J by 0 bases; bases unmatched to a gene: 7. For this clone: The specificity of this receptor is unknown. One base away there is no much larger clone; base qualities are not given.

Source: peripheral blood, taken 28 days after the second AZD1222 dose. This chain is built from TRBV2 and TRBJ1-4, with 8 middle bases fitting TRBD1. This TCR was recovered from an adult who received the AZD1222 COVID-19 vaccine. CDR3 sequence: CASIPDRAATNEKLFF. The bases read TGTGCCAGCATTCCGGACAGGGCTGCAACTAATGAAAAACTGTTTTTT.